These 31 T cell receptor beta chains share one sample of origin, sequenced in a study of blood T cell repertoires in COVID-19. Profiled with immunoSEQ multiplex PCR; TCRdb holds only in-frame clones, not every one. The table has 250,000 to 400,000 clones, around 89% seen once. Sequencing was performed on peripheral blood. These receptor sequences come from a woman aged 25 to 45 with COVID-19, enrolled during active disease.

The rearrangement joins TRBV4-2 to TRBJ1-6, with D perhaps matching TRBD1 (6 bases). This CDR3 region has 15 residues. V lost 1 base, J lost 8 bases, and 12 bases lay in between. The germline gives CDR1 LGHNA, CDR2 YNFKEQ. The CDR3 nucleotides are TGTGCCAGCAGCCAAGCCCCAGGGGACCATTCACCCCTCCACTTT. Encoded protein: CASSQAPGDHSPLHF.

The chain uses TRBV2 and TRBJ1-5; TRBD1 might be the D (6 bases). Germline CDR1 is SNHLY and CDR2 is FYNNEI. The V end was cut by 7 bases, the J end by 7 bases, with 14 bases between. The CDR3 loop spans 13 amino acids. Written as DNA, the CDR3 is TGTGCCAGCACCGCAAGGGGGTCACAGCCCCAGCATTTT. Its protein product is CASTARGSQPQHF.

The rearrangement uses TRBV18 and TRBJ2-3; the match to TRBD1 covers 7 bases. The CDR3 loop spans 15 amino acids. Germline V gene sequence: CDR1 KGHSH, CDR2 LQKENI. V dropped 4 bases and J dropped 0; count of bases not matched to a gene: 4. In nucleotides, the CDR3 is TGTGCCAGCTCACAACGACAGGGCAGCACAGATACGCAGTATTTT. Amino acids: CASSQRQGSTDTQYF.

This chain uses TRBV9 with TRBJ1-3; D ambiguous. Trimming removed 4 bases from V and 2 bases from J, with 13 bases in between. Germline V gene data show CDR1 as SGDLS and CDR2 as YYNGEE. The CDR3 is 15 residues long. The CDR3 reads CASSTRFEPGNTIYF. The CDR3 nucleotides read TGTGCCAGCAGCACCCGTTTTGAGCCTGGAAACACCATATATTTT.

The genes are TRBV2 and TRBJ2-6, with a weak D call TRBD2 (6 bases). This CDR3 spans 16 amino acids. With 5 bases removed from V and 5 bases from J, the gap between germline ends came to 16 bases. Germline lookup yields CDR1 SNHLY and CDR2 FYNNEI. The CDR3 protein is CASSRDGGLRANVLTF. The CDR3 DNA is TGTGCCAGCAGTCGGGACGGGGGTCTAAGGGCCAACGTCCTGACTTTC. Drawing the rest from reference TRBV2 and TRBJ2-6, the complete variable domain is EPEVTQTPSHQVTQMGQEVILRCVPISNHLYFYWYRQILGQKVEFLVSFYNNEISEKSEIFDDQFSVERPDGSNFTLKIRSTKLEDSAMYFCASSRDGGLRANVLTFGAGSRLTVL.

The J gene is TRBJ2-3, the V gene TRBV9; TRBD1 agrees at 8 bases. The CDR3 loop spans 16 amino acids. Germline V gene sequence: CDR1 SGDLS, CDR2 YYNGEE. Trimming took 0 bases from V and 0 from J; bases not matched to a gene: 3. CDR3 sequence reads: CASSVGGQVSTDTQYF. DNA of the CDR3: TGTGCCAGCAGCGTAGGGGGACAGGTCAGCACAGATACGCAGTATTTT.

The V and J genes are TRBV19 and TRBJ2-7; D unresolved. The germline V gene has CDR1 LNHDA and CDR2 SQIVND (reference sequence). CDR3 length equals 13 residues. V lost 2 bases and J lost 1, with 6 bases in between. The CDR3 nucleotides read TGTGCCAGTAGTATAACAATTTCCTACGAGCAGTACTTC. Translated: CASSITISYEQYF.

This sequence joins TRBV6-1 and TRBJ1-5; D may be TRBD1 (5 bases). Germline V CDR1 and CDR2: MNHNS, SASEGT. CDR3 length equals 15 residues. Trimming took off 1 base at V and 4 bases at J, with 11 bases between the two ends. The CDR3 loop reads CASSEGSGLNQPQHF. CDR3 DNA sequence: TGTGCCAGCAGTGAAGGGTCAGGGCTGAATCAGCCCCAGCATTTT.

The chain combines TRBV18 with TRBJ2-7; the match to TRBD1 covers 7 bases. The V gene end was trimmed by 2 bases and the J gene end by 0 bases; junction bases not matched to a gene: 1. The CDR3 has 14 residues. Germline assignment: CDR1 KGHSH and CDR2 LQKENI. CDR3 residues: CASSPGTDSYEQYF. CDR3 nucleotides: TGTGCCAGCTCACCAGGGACAGACTCCTACGAGCAGTACTTC.

This rearrangement joins TRBV5-1 to TRBJ2-1, with TRBD2 identical over 13 bases. This CDR3 has 15 residues. V was pared by 4 bases and J by 7 bases, with 5 bases of the junction left unmatched. Looked up from germline, CDR1 is SGHRS and CDR2 is YFSETQ. CDR3 sequence: CASSVTSGGANEQFF. The CDR3, as DNA: TGCGCCAGCAGCGTTACTAGCGGGGGGGCAAATGAGCAGTTCTTC.

This CDR3 is CASSPPERSSYNEQFF. DNA for the CDR3: TGTGCCAGCTCACCACCGGAAAGGAGCTCCTACAATGAGCAGTTCTTC. The V and J genes are TRBV18 and TRBJ2-1; D is ambiguous. With 0 bases removed from V and 0 bases from J, the gap between germline ends came to 9 bases. CDR3 size: 16 residues. Germline V gives CDR1 KGHSH, CDR2 LQKENI. Filled out from reference TRBV18 and TRBJ2-1, the complete variable domain reads NAGVMQNPRHLVRRRGQEARLRCSPMKGHSHVYWYRQLPEEGLKFMVYLQKENIIDESGMPKERFSAEFPKEGPSILRIQQVVRGDSAAYFCASSPPERSSYNEQFFGPGTRLTVL.

In regard to this clone: The same CDR3 also results from other DNA sequences found in this sample. The J gene is TRBJ1-1, the V gene TRBV19; D unresolved. CDR1 and CDR2 from the germline V gene are LNHDA and SQIVND (reference sequence). The length of the CDR3 is 13 residues. V lost 1 base and J 0 bases, leaving 3 bases between the germline ends. CDR3 loop: CASSIAVNTEAFF. As DNA, the CDR3 is TGTGCCAGTAGTATAGCGGTGAACACTGAAGCTTTCTTT.

The V call is TRBV7-9, the J call TRBJ2-2; tentatively, D is TRBD1 (5 bases). CDR1 and CDR2 (germline): SEHNR, FQNEAQ (reference sequence). The length of the CDR3 is 14 residues. Deletions cut 5 bases from V and 4 bases from J, with 11 bases between. CDR3: CASSPDRVTGELFF. For the CDR3, the DNA is TGTGCCAGCAGCCCTGACAGAGTCACCGGGGAGCTGTTTTTT.

V usage is TRBV27 and J usage is TRBJ1-3, with TRBD1 matching 7 bases. CDR1 MNHEY and CDR2 SMNVEV come from the germline V gene (reference sequence). Trimming at V came to 3 bases and at J to 3 bases, leaving 5 bases not matched to a gene. This CDR3 is 15 amino acids long. The CDR3 DNA reads TGTGCCAGCAGTTTGACAGGGACTTTTGGAAACACCATATATTTT. It translates to CASSLTGTFGNTIYF.

This chain links TRBV7-3 with TRBJ2-1; 12 nucleotides line up with TRBD2. The CDR3 consists of 15 residues. Unmatched junction bases numbered 3, after V lost 5 bases and J lost 4 bases. From germline, CDR1 is SGHTA and CDR2 FQGTGA. The CDR3 loop is CASSASGGAYNEQFF. The CDR3 DNA follows: TGTGCCAGCAGCGCTAGCGGGGGGGCGTACAATGAGCAGTTCTTC.

The V gene is TRBV5-1, the J gene TRBJ1-2; 7 nucleotides match TRBD1. Germline V gives CDR1 SGHRS, CDR2 YFSETQ. The V gene end was trimmed by 0 bases and the J gene end by 5 bases; junction bases not matched to a gene: 7. The CDR3 totals 15 residues. The CDR3 coding sequence is TGCGCCAGCAGCTTGGCCTTGGCAGGGGGTTATGGCTACACCTTC. This encodes CASSLALAGGYGYTF.

The chain links TRBV3-1 (or the pseudogene TRBV3-2) to TRBJ2-7; TRBD1 aligns across 7 bases. The CDR3 is 14 amino acids. CDR1 LGHDT and CDR2 YNNKEL come from the germline V gene (reference sequence). V was clipped by 3 bases and J by 6 bases; unmatched bases: 8. The CDR3 loop reads CASSQLDRVGEQYF. The CDR3 bases are TGTGCCAGCAGCCAGTTAGACAGGGTGGGCGAGCAGTACTTC.

The V call is TRBV28, the J call TRBJ1-2, with TRBD1 matching 7 bases. J was trimmed by 4 bases and V by 6 bases; bases with no gene match: 14. CDR1 and CDR2 from the germline V gene are MDHEN and SYDVKM. This CDR3 is built from 16 residues. The CDR3 DNA is TGTGCCAGCAGCTCGAACCCACCACAGGGGTTCTATGGCTACACCTTC. Encoded protein: CASSSNPPQGFYGYTF.

The gene calls are TRBV27 and TRBJ2-7, with D perhaps TRBD1 (5 bases). CDR3 length: 14 amino acids. Trimming left V 5 bases short and J 3 bases short, with 14 bases between. From germline, CDR1 is MNHEY and CDR2 SMNVEV (reference sequence). The CDR3 loop reads CASSGQGNHYEQYF. The CDR3 coding sequence is TGTGCCAGCAGTGGTCAGGGCAACCACTACGAGCAGTACTTC.

This chain uses TRBV19 with TRBJ1-5; D possibly corresponds to TRBD1 (5 bases). The germline V gene has CDR1 LNHDA and CDR2 SQIVND (reference sequence). Trimming left V 5 bases short and J 4 bases short, with 12 bases between. The CDR3 runs 14 residues. This CDR3 reads CASSSNDRNQPQHF. Written as DNA, the CDR3 is TGTGCCAGTAGTTCGAACGACAGAAATCAGCCCCAGCATTTT.

V usage is TRBV5-1 and J usage is TRBJ1-3; D is uncertain. The V end lost 6 bases, the J end lost 2 bases, and 15 bases lay between the germline ends. The CDR3 has 15 residues. Looked up from germline, CDR1 is SGHRS and CDR2 is YFSETQ. The CDR3 sequence is CASTDGFGPGNTIYF. The CDR3 bases are TGCGCCAGCACCGATGGTTTTGGGCCTGGAAACACCATATATTTT.

In regard to this clone: Other DNA sequences of this sample code for an identical CDR3. J is TRBJ2-5 and V is TRBV7-8; D is uncertain. This CDR3 region has 12 residues. With 3 bases removed from V and 4 bases from J, the gap between germline ends came to 6 bases. Germline-derived CDR1 and CDR2 are SGHVS and FQNEAQ. The CDR3 protein is CASSFNRETQYF. Here the CDR3 DNA reads TGTGCCAGCAGCTTTAATCGAGAGACCCAGTACTTC.

V gene TRBV30 combines with J gene TRBJ2-1, with D possibly matching TRBD2 (5 bases). Germline V gives CDR1 GTSNPN, CDR2 SVGIG (reference sequence). The CDR3 consists of 16 residues. V was clipped by 3 bases and J by 0 bases, with 15 bases between them. The CDR3 nucleotides read TGTGCCTGGAGCAACCATCAAGGGAGCTCCTACAATGAGCAGTTCTTC. Its protein product is CAWSNHQGSSYNEQFF.

This clone was seen once. The chain has TRBV21-1 and TRBJ1-5. TRBV21-1 is reported as a pseudogene. This CDR3 has 18 amino acids. CDR3 region: CASSKGGGRAGSNQPQHF. The CDR3 DNA reads TGTGCCAGCAGCAAAGGAGGAGGAAGGGCGGGAAGCAATCAGCCCCAGCATTTT.

Only a few counts were recorded for this clone. The chain has TRBV6-5 and TRBJ2-2; perhaps TRBD2 as D (5 bases). Trimming took 6 bases from V and 1 from J, leaving 12 bases between them. Germline-derived CDR1 and CDR2 are MNHEY and SVGAGI. This CDR3 comprises 15 residues. The CDR3 coding sequence is TGTGCCAGCAGACCGACGGGGTTGAACACCGGGGAGCTGTTTTTT. Translation: CASRPTGLNTGELFF.

This chain links TRBV12-3 or TRBV12-4 with TRBJ1-1; D not certain. V shed 6 bases and J shed 1 base, with 9 bases lying between them. The CDR3 spans 13 residues. In DNA form, the CDR3 reads TGTGCCAGCAGCACAAGGAGGAACACTGAAGCTTTCTTT. Amino acids: CASSTRRNTEAFF.

The chain couples TRBV9 to TRBJ2-1, with 9 bases fitting TRBD1. This CDR3 contains 14 residues. The germline V gene encodes CDR1 SGDLS and CDR2 YYNGEE. J gave up 6 bases and V 4 bases, and 5 bases lay outside the gene matches. CDR3 coding DNA: TGTGCCAGCAGCCAGACGACAGGGGGCAATGAGCAGTTCTTC. Translating it yields CASSQTTGGNEQFF.

V is TRBV19 and J is TRBJ2-3, with D possibly matching TRBD1 (5 bases). This CDR3 has 15 residues. Trimming shortened V by 4 bases and J by 1 base, and 12 bases separated the two germline ends. The germline CDR1 and CDR2 sequences are LNHDA and SQIVND (reference sequence). Written as DNA, the CDR3 is TGTGCCAGTAGTAAAGGGGTAGGTCGCACAGATACGCAGTATTTT. Protein: CASSKGVGRTDTQYF.

The rearrangement links TRBV5-6 to TRBJ1-1, with no clear D. The CDR3 extends over 14 amino acids. Trimming shortened V by 5 bases and J by 8 bases, and 19 bases separated the two germline ends. The germline V gene encodes CDR1 SGHDT and CDR2 YYEEEE. CDR3 DNA: TGTGCCAGCAGGGGGTTCGGAGGGAAGGTAGAAGCTTTCTTT. Protein sequence: CASRGFGGKVEAFF.

The chain joins TRBV11-2 to TRBJ2-7, with TRBD1 matching 10 bases. Unmatched junction bases numbered 5, after V lost 5 bases and J lost 1 base. CDR3 length: 15 amino acids. Germline V gene data show CDR1 as SGHAT and CDR2 as FQNNGV. CDR3 sequence reads: CASSNRDRGSYEQYF. CDR3 coding DNA: TGTGCCAGCAGCAACCGGGACAGGGGATCCTACGAGCAGTACTTC.

This chain uses TRBV2 with TRBJ2-1; 7 bases align to TRBD2. Germline lookup yields CDR1 SNHLY and CDR2 FYNNEI. The CDR3 sequence is 15 residues long. The trim removed 0 bases at V and 8 bases at J, leaving 7 bases unmatched. CDR3 residues: CASSEAGGSIHEQFF. For the CDR3, the DNA is TGTGCCAGCAGTGAAGCCGGGGGGTCAATCCATGAGCAGTTCTTC. Full variable domain (missing parts from reference TRBV2 and TRBJ2-1): EPEVTQTPSHQVTQMGQEVILRCVPISNHLYFYWYRQILGQKVEFLVSFYNNEISEKSEIFDDQFSVERPDGSNFTLKIRSTKLEDSAMYFCASSEAGGSIHEQFFGPGTRLTVL.